The T cell receptor (beta chain) under discussion was sequenced for a study of cytomegalovirus exposure and HLA in healthy donors. The CDR3 consists of 15 residues. Germline CDR1 reads LNHDA; CDR2 reads SQIVND (reference sequence). V was clipped by 4 bases and J by 6 bases; unmatched bases: 8. Study-wide points: Overall, under 200 TCR beta chains were annotated as cytomegalovirus-associated.

A multiplex PCR was run with 60 Vbeta primers and 13 Jbeta primers. The repertoire was sequenced with immunoSEQ multiplex PCR; TCRdb's copy has only in-frame clones and lacks some. The sample has 160,000 or so clones, about 79% seen once. This clone was picked up a small number of times. As yet, its antigen is unknown. The TCR was taken from a middle-aged man in good health and CMV-seropositive. The chain uses TRBV19 and TRBJ2-1, with 8 bases fitting TRBD2. Sequencing was performed on PBMCs. The CDR3 sequence is CASSTNSGDPNEQFF. The CDR3 coding sequence is TGTGCCAGTAGTACCAATAGCGGGGATCCCAATGAGCAGTTCTTC.